This T cell receptor beta chain is drawn from a study of CD8+ T cells in alopecia areata. Findings and limits, study-wide: With one nonresponder, baseline CD8+ expansion's link to response remains uncertain. Sequencing of scalp tissue also captures the resident alphabeta T cells of normal skin.

The authors extracted RNA and reverse transcribed it into cDNA as the sequencing template. The repertoire was sequenced with immunoSEQ multiplex PCR; TCRdb's copy has only in-frame clones and lacks some. There are approximately 150,000 clones in the sample; less than 70% occur only once, and 14% lies in the top ten. Indicated treatment: oral pan-JAK inhibitor, 5-10 mg twice daily. Germline V gives CDR1 SEHNR, CDR2 FQNEAQ (reference sequence). The V and J ends lost 11 bases and 0 bases respectively, with 8 bases between them. CDR3 length: 12 amino acids. For this clone: As yet, its antigen is unknown.

The chain recombines TRBV7-9 with TRBJ1-5; D remains ambiguous. Source: CD4+ T cells sorted from blood, taken at week 24, from a patient treated with tofacitinib. The origin of this receptor is a human donor with alopecia areata. The CDR3, as DNA: TGTGCCGGGGATTATAGCAATCAGCCCCAGCATTTT. Protein product: CAGDYSNQPQHF.